The rows below give T cell receptor beta chains drawn from one sample of a study of technical replicates of blood from several donors. Only in-frame clones appear in the TCRdb table, and some are missing; sequencing was by immunoSEQ multiplex PCR. The repertoire consists of approximately 81,000 clones, with approximately 78% occurring once and the leading ten covering roughly 4%. Sample: PBMCs. These receptors were obtained from a human donor in good health. Some clones in this sample may be carry-over from other donors' samples. The CDR3 runs from the conserved cysteine through the conserved F or W. D genes are given only for firm matches. Part of the rows lack a size; the others show once, few, many or a class for expanded clones.

clone_size	v_call	d_call	j_call	cdr3_aa	cdr3_nt
-	TRBV7-9	-	TRBJ1-6	CASSLSGTNPQGNNSPLHF	TGTGCCAGCAGCTTAAGCGGGACTAACCCCCAGGGGAATAATTCACCCCTCCACTTT
-	TRBV7-8	TRBD2	TRBJ2-2	CASSLRLAGEPGELFF	TGTGCCAGCAGCTTAAGGCTAGCGGGGGAGCCCGGGGAGCTGTTTTTT
-	TRBV5-6	TRBD1	TRBJ2-7	CASRSNYRGSKDEQYF	TGTGCCAGTCGCTCCAATTACAGGGGGAGCAAGGACGAGCAGTACTTC
once	TRBV5-1	TRBD2	TRBJ2-7	CASSLGLASREQYF	TGCGCCAGCAGCTTGGGACTAGCTTCTAGGGAGCAGTACTTC
-	TRBV5-6	-	TRBJ2-7	CASSLGAMSSYEQYF	TGTGCCAGCAGCTTGGGCGCAATGAGCTCCTACGAGCAGTACTTC
-	TRBV7-9	-	TRBJ1-4	CASSFPGTNEKLFF	TGTGCCAGCAGCTTTCCAGGGACTAATGAAAAACTGTTTTTT
few	TRBV11-2	-	TRBJ1-6	CASSANPGKNSPLHF	TGTGCCAGCAGCGCGAACCCGGGGAAAAATTCACCCCTCCACTTT
-	TRBV2	-	TRBJ1-5	CASSQDRGDQPQHF	TGTGCCAGCAGTCAGGACAGAGGGGATCAGCCCCAGCATTTT
-	TRBV4-1	-	TRBJ1-2	CASSQRRGWGSNYGYTF	TGCGCCAGCAGCCAACGGAGGGGTTGGGGTTCTAACTATGGCTACACCTTC
-	TRBV5-4	TRBD2	TRBJ2-3	CASSLAWSSGGPSTDTQYF	TGTGCCAGCAGCTTGGCGTGGTCTAGCGGGGGGCCTAGCACAGATACGCAGTATTTT
-	TRBV4-3	-	TRBJ1-4	CASSQVGRDEKLFF	TGCGCCAGCAGCCAAGTCGGGAGGGATGAAAAACTGTTTTTT
-	TRBV2	TRBD2	TRBJ2-4	CASSESASGTKVGKNIQYF	TGTGCCAGCAGTGAAAGTGCTAGCGGAACTAAGGTTGGCAAAAACATTCAGTACTTC
-	TRBV4-3	-	TRBJ2-7	CASSPEGAPPYEQYF	TGCGCCAGCAGCCCGGAGGGGGCCCCCCCCTACGAGCAGTACTTC
-	TRBV11-2	-	TRBJ1-3	CASSLSQTTRFSGNTIYF	TGTGCCAGCAGCTTAAGCCAGACAACCCGCTTCTCTGGAAACACCATATATTTT
-	TRBV29-1	-	TRBJ2-1	CSVEGTNYNEQFF	TGCAGCGTTGAGGGCACCAACTACAATGAGCAGTTCTTC
-	TRBV27	TRBD1	TRBJ1-1	CASSSQGALTEAFF	TGTGCCAGCAGTTCACAGGGGGCGCTTACTGAAGCTTTCTTT
-	TRBV9	-	TRBJ2-3	CASSVVEGVGTDTQYF	TGTGCCAGCAGCGTAGTGGAGGGCGTCGGCACAGATACGCAGTATTTT
-	TRBV30	TRBD2	TRBJ2-2	CAFEREYTGELFF	TGTGCCTTTGAGCGGGAGTACACCGGGGAGCTGTTTTTT
-	TRBV11-2	-	TRBJ2-2	CASSFSLAPNTGELFF	TGTGCCAGCAGCTTTTCTTTAGCGCCGAACACCGGGGAGCTGTTTTTT
-	TRBV6-4	-	TRBJ2-7	CASRGWAQTYEQYF	TGTGCCAGCAGAGGCTGGGCTCAGACCTACGAGCAGTACTTC
-	TRBV9	TRBD2	TRBJ2-3	CASSVRGTSSTDTQYF	TGTGCCAGCAGCGTAAGGGGGACTAGTAGCACAGATACGCAGTATTTT
-	TRBV9	TRBD2	TRBJ2-3	CASSEAPGGATDTQYF	TGTGCCAGCAGCGAGGCCCCGGGGGGGGCGACGGATACGCAGTATTTT
-	TRBV2	-	TRBJ2-5	CASSYQETQYF	TGTGCCAGCAGCTACCAAGAGACCCAGTACTTC
-	TRBV18	TRBD1	TRBJ2-7	CASSPPDRDSYEQYF	TGTGCCAGCTCACCACCGGACCGGGACAGCTACGAGCAGTACTTC
-	TRBV6-1	-	TRBJ2-1	CASRRAGSSYNEQFF	TGTGCCAGCAGGCGCGCGGGTAGCTCCTACAATGAGCAGTTCTTC
-	TRBV2	TRBD1	TRBJ2-5	CASSEVQGAVETQYF	TGTGCCAGCAGTGAGGTACAGGGGGCTGTGGAGACCCAGTACTTC
many	TRBV4-1	-	TRBJ1-1	CASSQGRVGDTEAFF	TGCGCCAGCAGCCAAGGGAGGGTGGGAGACACTGAAGCTTTCTTT
-	TRBV5-6	-	TRBJ1-1	CASSLDSGTEAFF	TGTGCCAGCAGCTTGGATTCGGGCACTGAAGCTTTCTTT
-	TRBV7-2	TRBD2	TRBJ2-1	CASSSRSSGGSYNEQFF	TGTGCCAGCAGCTCCCGGAGTAGCGGGGGATCCTACAATGAGCAGTTCTTC
-	TRBV7-3	TRBD2	TRBJ2-1	CASSTSGTSAHNEQFF	TGTGCCAGCAGTACCTCCGGGACTAGCGCCCACAATGAGCAGTTCTTC
once	TRBV6-6	TRBD2	TRBJ2-2	CASTSGPNTGELFF	TGTGCCAGCACTAGCGGGCCGAACACCGGGGAGCTGTTTTTT
-	TRBV5-1	TRBD1	TRBJ1-1	CASSLEGAMNTEAFF	TGCGCCAGCAGCTTGGAGGGGGCCATGAACACTGAAGCTTTCTTT
-	TRBV6-5	-	TRBJ1-1	CASSTGDLNTEAFF	TGTGCCAGCAGTACCGGGGACTTGAACACTGAAGCTTTCTTT
-	TRBV13	-	TRBJ2-3	CASSGGSYRSSTDTQYF	TGTGCCAGCAGTGGGGGCTCTTACAGATCTAGCACAGATACGCAGTATTTT
-	TRBV5-6	-	TRBJ1-2	CASSLDQGLRGYTF	TGTGCCAGCAGCTTGGACCAGGGGCTGAGGGGCTACACCTTC
-	TRBV6-6	TRBD1	TRBJ1-1	CASHRVNRGRTEAFF	TGTGCCAGCCACAGAGTGAACAGGGGACGTACTGAAGCTTTCTTT
-	TRBV7-3	-	TRBJ2-5	CASSLTGTQETQYF	TGTGCCAGCAGCTTAACCGGGACTCAAGAGACCCAGTACTTC
-	TRBV13	TRBD2	TRBJ2-3	CASSLRLAGITDTQYF	TGTGCCAGCAGCCTCCGTCTAGCGGGCATCACAGATACGCAGTATTTT
-	TRBV5-1	-	TRBJ1-4	CASSLEGAAGDEKLFF	TGCGCCAGCAGCTTGGAAGGAGCCGCGGGCGATGAAAAACTGTTTTTT
-	TRBV11-2	TRBD1	TRBJ1-2	CASSFDRAGYGYTF	TGTGCCAGCAGCTTTGACAGGGCTGGCTATGGCTACACCTTC
-	TRBV4-3	-	TRBJ2-3	CASSQDQDAGDTQYF	TGCGCCAGCAGCCAAGACCAGGACGCGGGAGATACGCAGTATTTT
-	TRBV9	-	TRBJ1-1	CASSVGVGVNTEAFF	TGTGCCAGCAGCGTAGGGGTAGGAGTGAACACTGAAGCTTTCTTT
-	TRBV25-1	-	TRBJ1-1	CASSLTGLRAFF	TGTGCCAGCAGCCTTACAGGGTTGCGGGCTTTCTTT
-	TRBV29-1	-	TRBJ1-1	CSWGQSVRSEAFF	TGCAGCTGGGGCCAGAGCGTAAGAAGCGAAGCTTTCTTT
-	TRBV6-6	-	TRBJ1-5	CASSAGLQNQPQHF	TGTGCCAGCAGCGCGGGACTACAAAATCAGCCCCAGCATTTT
-	TRBV5-4	TRBD2	TRBJ2-1	CASSAKTSGRGNEQFF	TGTGCCAGCAGCGCCAAGACTAGCGGGAGGGGAAATGAGCAGTTCTTC
-	TRBV6-5	-	TRBJ1-6	CASSFGGWNSPLHF	TGTGCCAGCAGTTTCGGGGGTTGGAATTCACCCCTCCACTTT